The table lists the clone carrying this TCR beta chain with a few counts. Its specificity is not known. This sample stems from a study of CD8 T cells in Susac syndrome. General study results and limits: By the study's own acknowledgment, its TCR sequencing and HLA analysis included relatively few individuals.

Sequencing of TCR beta was performed on blood CD8+ and CD4+ T cells. Fulfillment of recently defined diagnostic criteria for definite or probable disease was shown by the patients with Susac syndrome. Trimming removed 2 bases from V and 4 bases from J, with 5 bases in between. CDR3 length: 12 residues. Germline values: CDR1 LGHNA, CDR2 YNFKEQ. Random-hexamer reverse transcription was applied to roughly 0.5 to 1 ug RNA. The authors amplified TCR beta CDR3 across 54 Vbeta and 13 Jbeta using immunoSEQ multiplex PCR. TCRdb ran MiXCR on the immunoSEQ multiplex PCR reads and lists one entry per CDR3 protein. The sample shows tens of thousands of distinct CDR3 sequences, 93% of them seen only once.

This receptor was taken from a human donor with Susac syndrome. Sequencing was done on a sample of CD4+ T cells from PBMCs. The chain recombines TRBV4-2 with TRBJ2-5; D gene uncertain. The CDR3 DNA reads as TGTGCCAGCAGCCAATGGGGAGAGACCCAGTACTTC. This encodes CASSQWGETQYF.